The present TCR beta chain was sequenced within a study of identical twins. Whole-study findings and limits: Alpha sequences that were out-of-frame and twin-shared showed an excess of low generation probability.

Addition of a universal primer site occurred through template switching, and cDNA carried unique molecular identifiers. TCRdb redid the calling of the 5' RACE reads with MiXCR, one entry per CDR3 protein. The profile covers about 220,000 distinct CDR3 sequences, with around 9.6% appearing a single time and 5% to 5.5% taken by the ten largest. Healthy Caucasians provided all donations. To note about this clonotype: Its target is unknown.

V was trimmed by 3 bases and J by 5 bases, leaving 16 bases between them. The CDR3 length is 15 residues. The rearrangement joins TRBV12-3 or TRBV12-4 to TRBJ2-5, with a possible D match to TRBD2 (7 bases). The specimen was memory (CD45RO+) T cells sorted from blood. This TCR came from a woman aged 18-35 years in good health. CDR3 residues: CASSFGGGGGETQYF. The DNA of the CDR3 is TGTGCCAGCAGTTTTGGGGGGGGAGGGGGTGAGACCCAGTACTTC.